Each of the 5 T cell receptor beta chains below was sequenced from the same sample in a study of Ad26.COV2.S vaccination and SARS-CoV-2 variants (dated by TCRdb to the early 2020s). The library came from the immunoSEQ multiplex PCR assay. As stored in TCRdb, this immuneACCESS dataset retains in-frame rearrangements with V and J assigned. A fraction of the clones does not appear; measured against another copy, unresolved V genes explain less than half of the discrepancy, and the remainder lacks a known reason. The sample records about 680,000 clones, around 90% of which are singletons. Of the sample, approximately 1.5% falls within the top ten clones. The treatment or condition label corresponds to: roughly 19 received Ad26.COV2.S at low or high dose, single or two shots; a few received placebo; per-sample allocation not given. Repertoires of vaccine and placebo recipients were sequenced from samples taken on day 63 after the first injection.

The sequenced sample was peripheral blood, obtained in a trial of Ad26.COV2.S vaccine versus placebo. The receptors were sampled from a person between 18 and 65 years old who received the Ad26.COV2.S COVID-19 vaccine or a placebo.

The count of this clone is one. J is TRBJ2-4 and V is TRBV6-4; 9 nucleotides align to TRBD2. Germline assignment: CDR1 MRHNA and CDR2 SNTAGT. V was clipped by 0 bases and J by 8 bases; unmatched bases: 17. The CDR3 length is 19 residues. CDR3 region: CASSDSNWSRTSVADIQYF. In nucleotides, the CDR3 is TGTGCCAGCAGTGACTCGAACTGGTCCCGGACTAGCGTTGCGGACATTCAGTACTTC.

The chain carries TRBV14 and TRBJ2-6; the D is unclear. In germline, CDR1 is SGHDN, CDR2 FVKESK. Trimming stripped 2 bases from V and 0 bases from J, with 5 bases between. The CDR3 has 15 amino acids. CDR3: CASSQRNSGANVLTF. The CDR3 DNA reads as TGTGCCAGCAGCCAAAGAAACTCTGGGGCCAACGTCCTGACTTTC.

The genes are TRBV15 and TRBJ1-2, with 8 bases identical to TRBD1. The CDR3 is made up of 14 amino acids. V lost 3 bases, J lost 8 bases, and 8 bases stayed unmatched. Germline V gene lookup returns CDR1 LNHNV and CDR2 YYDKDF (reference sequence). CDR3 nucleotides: TGTGCCACCAGCAGCGACGGAACAGGGGGAGGCTACACCTTC. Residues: CATSSDGTGGGYTF.

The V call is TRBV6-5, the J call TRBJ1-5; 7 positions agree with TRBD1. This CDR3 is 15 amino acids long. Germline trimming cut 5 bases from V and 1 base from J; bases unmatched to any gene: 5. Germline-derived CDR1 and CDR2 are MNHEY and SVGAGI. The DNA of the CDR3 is TGTGCCAGCAGTCGGGACAGACTGAGCAATCAGCCCCAGCATTTT. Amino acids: CASSRDRLSNQPQHF.

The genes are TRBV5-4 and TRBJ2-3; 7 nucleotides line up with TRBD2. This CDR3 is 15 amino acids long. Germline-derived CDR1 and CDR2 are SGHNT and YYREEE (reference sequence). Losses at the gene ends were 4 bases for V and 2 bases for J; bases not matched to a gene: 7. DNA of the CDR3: TGTGCCAGCAGCCCCCGGGGGACTAACACAGATACGCAGTATTTT. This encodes CASSPRGTNTDTQYF.